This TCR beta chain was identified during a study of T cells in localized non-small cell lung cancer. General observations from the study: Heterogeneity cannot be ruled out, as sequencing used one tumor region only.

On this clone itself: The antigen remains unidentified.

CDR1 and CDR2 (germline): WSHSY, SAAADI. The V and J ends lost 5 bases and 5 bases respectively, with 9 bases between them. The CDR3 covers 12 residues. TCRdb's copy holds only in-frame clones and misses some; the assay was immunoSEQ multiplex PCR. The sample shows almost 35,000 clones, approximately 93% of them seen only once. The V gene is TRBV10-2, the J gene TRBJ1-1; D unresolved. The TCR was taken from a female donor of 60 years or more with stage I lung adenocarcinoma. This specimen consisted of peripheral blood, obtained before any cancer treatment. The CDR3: CASSSGKTEAFF. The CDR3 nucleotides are TGCGCCAGCAGTAGCGGGAAAACTGAAGCTTTCTTT.